These 29 T cell receptor beta chains were all obtained from the same sample, sequenced in a study of T cells after posttransplantation cyclophosphamide. The repertoire was sequenced with immunoSEQ multiplex PCR; TCRdb's copy has only in-frame clones and lacks some. The sample has tens of thousands of clones, roughly nine tenths seen once. The naive gate required viable CD3+CD4+ or CD3+CD8+ cells with CCR7+CD45RA+CD45RO-CD95-CD27+CD28+ phenotype. What was sequenced was naive CD4+ T cells sorted from blood. The receptors come from a man aged 30-40 years in good health and a related stem cell transplant donor.

The chain couples TRBV7-9 to TRBJ2-7; 10 bases fit TRBD2. The CDR3 runs to 15 residues. Germline CDR1 reads SEHNR; CDR2 reads FQNEAQ (reference sequence). Unmatched junction bases numbered 3, after V lost 4 bases and J lost 0 bases. In DNA form, the CDR3 reads TGTGCCAGCAGCTGGGGACTAGCGAGCTCCTACGAGCAGTACTTC. It yields the protein CASSWGLASSYEQYF.

This clone was seen a single time. The rearrangement uses TRBV6-6 and TRBJ1-1; D ambiguous. V lost 6 bases, J lost 1 base, and 9 bases lay in between. The CDR3 is 13 amino acids. The germline V gene has CDR1 MNHNY and CDR2 SVGAGI (reference sequence). CDR3 bases: TGTGCCAGCAGCCCCCCCGGGAACACTGAAGCTTTCTTT. Translation: CASSPPGNTEAFF.

The rearrangement links TRBV7-2 to TRBJ2-1, with D possibly TRBD2 on 7 matching bases. The CDR3 is 12 residues long. Trimming took 5 bases from V and 15 from J, leaving 17 bases between them. Germline V gene sequence: CDR1 SGHTA, CDR2 FQGNSA. The CDR3 coding sequence is TGTGCCAGCAGCCTAGGGGGGCGGGGGTGGTTCTTC. Its translation is CASSLGGRGWFF.

This chain joins TRBV7-7 and TRBJ2-3; maybe TRBD2 (6 bases). V lost 5 bases to trimming and J lost 5 bases, with 14 bases between them. Germline CDR1 reads SSHAT; CDR2 reads FNYEAQ (reference sequence). The CDR3 covers 14 residues. CDR3 in DNA: TGTGCCAGCAGCCCGGGACTGGCGGGAGATACGCAGTATTTT. It yields the protein CASSPGLAGDTQYF.

The chain links TRBV19 to TRBJ1-1, with TRBD1 matching over 8 bases. Losses at the gene ends were 7 bases for V and 5 bases for J; bases not matched to a gene: 15. This CDR3 has 16 amino acids. Germline V gene data show CDR1 as LNHDA and CDR2 as SQIVND (reference sequence). Here the CDR3 DNA reads TGTGCCAGTACTATTACCAGGGGGCGCATGCAGACTGAAGCTTTCTTT. Protein sequence: CASTITRGRMQTEAFF.

The chain uses TRBV11-2 and TRBJ1-1, with D perhaps matching TRBD1 (6 bases). Trimming took 2 bases from V and 4 from J, leaving 11 bases between them. The CDR3 covers 14 residues. The germline CDR1 and CDR2 sequences are SGHAT and FQNNGV. The CDR3 DNA reads as TGTGCCAGCAGCTTATGGGAAGGGGGCACTGAAGCTTTCTTT. Protein: CASSLWEGGTEAFF.

The CDR3 loop is CASSRTGATEAFF. Written as DNA, the CDR3 is TGTGCCAGCAGTAGGACAGGGGCGACTGAAGCTTTCTTT. The rearrangement links TRBV6-6 to TRBJ1-1; TRBD1 matches 9 bases. The CDR3 has 13 residues. Looked up from germline, CDR1 is MNHNY and CDR2 is SVGAGI (reference sequence). J was trimmed by 5 bases and V by 5 bases; bases with no gene match: 3.

V and J are TRBV10-1 and TRBJ1-6, with TRBD1 matching 8 bases. Germline CDR1 reads WNHNN; CDR2 reads SYGVQD (reference sequence). The CDR3 totals 13 residues. The ends lost 8 bases at V and 10 bases at J; junction bases unmatched: 7. The CDR3 sequence is CASGQDRDSPLHF. CDR3 DNA sequence: TGCGCCAGCGGTCAGGACAGGGACTCACCCCTCCACTTT.

The chain uses TRBV7-3 and TRBJ2-5; maybe TRBD1 (6 bases). CDR3 length equals 14 residues. The V gene lost 5 bases and the J gene lost 1 base, with 11 bases spanning the gap. Germline CDR1 reads SGHTA; CDR2 reads FQGTGA. The CDR3 nucleotides read TGTGCCAGCAGCCCTGGACAGATCCAAGAGACCCAGTACTTC. Translating gives CASSPGQIQETQYF.

This clone was detected only once. The gene calls are TRBV5-4 and TRBJ2-5, with a weak D call TRBD1 (6 bases). Germline CDR1 SGHNT, CDR2 YYREEE (reference sequence). Trimming took off 1 base at V and 1 base at J, with 8 bases between the two ends. The CDR3 has 14 amino acids. The CDR3: CASSLTGTQETQYF. The CDR3 DNA reads as TGTGCCAGCAGCTTGACAGGGACCCAAGAGACCCAGTACTTC. The entire variable domain, with the rest obtained from reference TRBV5-4 and TRBJ2-5, is as follows: ETGVTQSPTHLIKTRGQQVTLRCSSQSGHNTVSWYQQALGQGPQFIFQYYREEENGRGNFPPRFSGLQFPNYSSELNVNALELDDSALYLCASSLTGTQETQYFGPGTRLLVL.

This clone turned up a few times. The chain carries TRBV19 and TRBJ1-6; D is unclear. Germline V gene lookup returns CDR1 LNHDA and CDR2 SQIVND (reference sequence). CDR3 size: 13 residues. Trimming left V 4 bases short and J 9 bases short, with 10 bases between. The CDR3 loop is CASSNRVSSPLHF. The CDR3, as DNA: TGTGCCAGTAGTAACAGAGTCTCTTCACCCCTCCACTTT. The full variable domain, its missing parts supplied by reference TRBV19 and TRBJ1-6, is DGGITQSPKYLFRKEGQNVTLSCEQNLNHDAMYWYRQDPGQGLRLIYYSQIVNDFQKGDIAEGYSVSREKKESFPLTVTSAQKNPTAFYLCASSNRVSSPLHFGNGTRLTVT.

The V gene is TRBV29-1, the J gene TRBJ1-2; D ambiguous. Germline V CDR1 and CDR2: SQVTM, ANQGSEA. With 4 bases removed from V and 1 base from J, the gap between germline ends came to 7 bases. The CDR3 covers 12 residues. This chain's CDR3 is CSVAGGNYGYTF. The CDR3 DNA reads TGCAGCGTTGCCGGCGGTAACTATGGCTACACCTTC.

This chain joins TRBV19 and TRBJ1-3, with TRBD1 matching 9 bases. The length of the CDR3 is 14 residues. J gave up 2 bases and V 4 bases, and 0 bases lay outside the gene matches. Germline loops: CDR1 LNHDA, CDR2 SQIVND (reference sequence). This chain's CDR3 is CASSRQGAGNTIYF. CDR3 in DNA: TGTGCCAGTAGTAGACAGGGGGCTGGAAACACCATATATTTT.

CDR3 nucleotide sequence: TGTGCCAGCAGTTACTCGTACTCACTCGGGGGGCTTGAGCAGTTCTTC. It yields the protein CASSYSYSLGGLEQFF. V and J are TRBV6-5 and TRBJ2-1; D may be TRBD2 (7 bases). This CDR3 spans 16 amino acids. CDR1 and CDR2 (germline): MNHEY, SVGAGI. V was pared by 0 bases and J by 9 bases, with 18 bases between.

This clone was found once. This chain connects TRBV2 to TRBJ2-1; no definite D call. The CDR3 is 14 residues long. V lost 4 bases, J lost 0 bases, and 7 bases lay in between. The germline gives CDR1 SNHLY, CDR2 FYNNEI. The CDR3 spells CASSVLSSYNEQFF. The CDR3 coding sequence is TGTGCCAGCAGTGTCCTTAGCTCCTACAATGAGCAGTTCTTC.

This clone has a handful of counts. V gene TRBV5-6 combines with J gene TRBJ1-4; TRBD1 aligns across 9 bases. Germline assignment: CDR1 SGHDT and CDR2 YYEEEE. This CDR3 is 13 amino acids long. V shed 3 bases, J shed 8 bases, and the junction held 2 bases outside the gene matches. The CDR3 DNA follows: TGTGCCAGCAGCTACGGGACAGGGGAAAAACTGTTTTTT. Protein: CASSYGTGEKLFF.

This chain links TRBV5-1 with TRBJ2-1, with 11 bases lining up with TRBD2. Germline trimming cut 1 base from V and 7 bases from J; bases unmatched to any gene: 10. The CDR3 has 17 amino acids. CDR1 and CDR2 from the germline V gene are SGHRS and YFSETQ. This chain's CDR3 is CASSLPNLAGGRNEQFF. For the CDR3, the DNA is TGCGCCAGCAGCTTGCCAAATCTAGCGGGGGGAAGGAATGAGCAGTTCTTC.

As concerns this clone: The sample has other DNA sequences that encode this CDR3 too. The chain combines TRBV18 with TRBJ1-3; weak D call: TRBD1 (5 bases). The CDR3 is 14 residues long. V was cut by 3 bases and J by 6 bases, with 12 bases left in between. The germline gives CDR1 KGHSH, CDR2 LQKENI. CDR3 sequence reads: CASSPVQGENTIYF. CDR3 bases: TGTGCCAGCTCACCCGTGCAGGGCGAAAACACCATATATTTT.

The chain has TRBV7-3 and TRBJ2-3; a possible D gene is TRBD1 (6 bases). CDR1 and CDR2 (germline): SGHTA, FQGTGA. Between the trimmed V and J ends, which lost 2 bases and 1 base, there was a span of 16 bases. The CDR3 runs 17 residues. In DNA, the CDR3 is TGTGCCAGCAGCTTAGGGGCAGGGGTATTTGGCACAGATACGCAGTATTTT. This translates into CASSLGAGVFGTDTQYF.

This chain connects TRBV28 to TRBJ1-5; possible D gene TRBD1, 5 bases. Germline V lookup: CDR1 MDHEN, CDR2 SYDVKM. The CDR3 length is 15 residues. The V and J ends lost 6 bases and 0 bases respectively, with 12 bases between them. The CDR3 is CASSFTDISNQPQHF. DNA of the CDR3: TGTGCCAGCAGCTTTACGGACATTAGCAATCAGCCCCAGCATTTT.

This chain connects TRBV7-9 to TRBJ1-4, with a tentative D call TRBD1 (5 bases). Germline V gives CDR1 SEHNR, CDR2 FQNEAQ (reference sequence). The CDR3 has 14 amino acids. Trimming pared 1 base from V and 8 bases from J, leaving 11 bases between. CDR3 nucleotides: TGTGCCAGCAGCTTAGGACAGATAGGAGAAAAACTGTTTTTT. It translates to CASSLGQIGEKLFF.

The rearrangement joins TRBV6-5 to TRBJ1-4; D is perhaps TRBD1 (5 bases). This CDR3 contains 14 residues. The V and J ends lost 6 bases and 10 bases respectively, with 18 bases between them. Germline V gene lookup returns CDR1 MNHEY and CDR2 SVGAGI. The chain's CDR3 is CASSLGAREGKLFF. Written as DNA, the CDR3 is TGTGCCAGCAGCCTCGGGGCCAGGGAGGGAAAACTGTTTTTT.

There are a few counts of this clone. The V gene is TRBV19, the J gene TRBJ1-4; no clear D. The germline gives CDR1 LNHDA, CDR2 SQIVND (reference sequence). The CDR3 contains 13 residues. V was clipped by 0 bases and J by 8 bases, with 7 bases between them. The CDR3 is CASSIDLWEKLFF. CDR3 nucleotide sequence: TGTGCCAGTAGTATAGATCTATGGGAAAAACTGTTTTTT.

The table lists this clone with a count of one. The chain has TRBV7-2 and TRBJ2-4, with a weak D call TRBD2 (5 bases). Germline V lookup: CDR1 SGHTA, CDR2 FQGNSA. This CDR3 contains 12 residues. Between the trimmed V and J ends, which lost 7 bases and 3 bases, there was a span of 7 bases. This CDR3 is CASTGIKNIQYF. In nucleotides, the CDR3 is TGTGCCAGCACCGGGATCAAAAACATTCAGTACTTC.

This sequence joins TRBV7-8 and TRBJ1-1; 9 nucleotides agree with TRBD1. Germline trimming cut 5 bases from V and 1 base from J; bases unmatched to any gene: 8. CDR1 and CDR2 from the germline V gene are SGHVS and FQNEAQ. The CDR3 totals 16 residues. The CDR3 sequence is CASSLRQGVRNTEAFF. In DNA form, the CDR3 reads TGTGCCAGCAGCCTTCGACAGGGGGTAAGGAACACTGAAGCTTTCTTT.

The chain uses TRBV7-9 and TRBJ2-5; 9 bases are shared with TRBD1. The CDR3 is 14 amino acids. CDR1 and CDR2 (germline): SEHNR, FQNEAQ (reference sequence). V shed 5 bases and J 5 bases; nucleotides not matched to a gene: 6. Here the CDR3 reads CASSGTGIGETQYF. The CDR3 coding sequence is TGTGCCAGCAGCGGGACAGGGATAGGGGAGACCCAGTACTTC.

This rearrangement joins TRBV18 to TRBJ1-6; 8 bases align to TRBD1. With V trimmed by 3 bases and J by 9 bases, 7 bases remained unmatched. There are 15 residues in the CDR3. Germline CDR1 reads KGHSH; CDR2 reads LQKENI. In nucleotides, the CDR3 is TGTGCCAGCTCACCGACAGGGGATTACGGTTCACCCCTCCACTTT. Its translation: CASSPTGDYGSPLHF. Variable domain in full (rest from reference TRBV18 and TRBJ1-6): NAGVMQNPRHLVRRRGQEARLRCSPMKGHSHVYWYRQLPEEGLKFMVYLQKENIIDESGMPKERFSAEFPKEGPSILRIQQVVRGDSAAYFCASSPTGDYGSPLHFGNGTRLTVT.

The rearrangement joins TRBV5-1 to TRBJ2-5; D is possibly TRBD2 (6 bases). The ends were cut back, 4 bases at V and 1 base at J, with 11 bases in the middle. The CDR3 consists of 14 residues. Per germline, CDR1 SGHRS and CDR2 YFSETQ. In DNA, the CDR3 is TGCGCCAGCAGCGGGACTGGGGTCCAAGAGACCCAGTACTTC. Translating gives CASSGTGVQETQYF.

The CDR3 sequence is CAISVTGGETQYF. CDR3 in DNA: TGTGCCATCAGTGTTACAGGGGGGGAGACCCAGTACTTC. The chain combines TRBV10-3 with TRBJ2-5, with TRBD1 matching 8 bases. Trimming cost V 4 bases and J 5 bases; bases outside gene matches: 3. The CDR3 contains 13 residues. Germline V CDR1 and CDR2: ENHRY, SYGVKD.